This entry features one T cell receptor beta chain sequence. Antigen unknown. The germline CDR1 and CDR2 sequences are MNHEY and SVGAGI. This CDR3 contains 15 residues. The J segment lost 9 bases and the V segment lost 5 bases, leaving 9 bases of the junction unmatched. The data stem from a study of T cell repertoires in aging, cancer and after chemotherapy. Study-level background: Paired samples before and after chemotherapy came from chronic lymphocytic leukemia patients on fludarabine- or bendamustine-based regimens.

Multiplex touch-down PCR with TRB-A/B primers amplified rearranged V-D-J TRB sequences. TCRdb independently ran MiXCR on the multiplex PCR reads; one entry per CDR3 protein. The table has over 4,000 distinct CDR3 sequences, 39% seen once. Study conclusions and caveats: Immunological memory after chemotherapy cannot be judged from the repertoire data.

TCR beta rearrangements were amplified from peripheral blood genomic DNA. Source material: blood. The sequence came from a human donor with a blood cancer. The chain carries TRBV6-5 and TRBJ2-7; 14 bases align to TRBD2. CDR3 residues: CASSEPTSGRARQYF. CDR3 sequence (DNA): TGTGCCAGCAGTGAGCCGACTAGCGGGAGGGCCAGGCAGTACTTC.